The 20 T cell receptor beta chains in this list originate from one sample, sequenced in a study of shared clonotypes between healthy human individuals. The method was immunoSEQ multiplex PCR; TCRdb's version includes in-frame clones alone and lacks a portion of them. The data show more than 550,000 clones, about 91% seen once. Naive CD8 cells lacked CD45RO, underwent positive selection for CCR7 and left out terminally differentiated effector memory CD45RA+ cells. The sample comprised naive CD8+ T cells sorted from blood. All receptors come from a young man in good health.

CDR3 nucleotides: TGTGCCACCAGCAAAGTTCGTCGAGCGGGAGGGGGCACAGATACGCAGTATTTT. Protein sequence: CATSKVRRAGGGTDTQYF. The chain carries TRBV15 and TRBJ2-3; 10 nucleotides agree with TRBD2. CDR1 and CDR2 (germline): LNHNV, YYDKDF (reference sequence). The junction had 11 bases not matched to a gene; V was cut back by 4 bases and J by 1 base. This CDR3 is 18 amino acids long.

The rearrangement joins TRBV15 to TRBJ1-2; maybe TRBD1 (5 bases). The CDR3 sequence is 13 residues long. V lost 3 bases and J lost 7, with 12 bases in between. CDR1 and CDR2 (germline): LNHNV, YYDKDF (reference sequence). The CDR3 loop reads CATSSFAGSGYTF. The CDR3 DNA is TGTGCCACCAGCAGCTTTGCAGGGAGTGGCTACACCTTC.

The chain carries TRBV4-3 and TRBJ2-7; 8 bases are a match to TRBD2. Per the germline V gene, CDR1 is LGHNA and CDR2 is YSLEER. Trimming at V came to 0 bases and at J to 2 bases, leaving 3 bases not matched to a gene. This CDR3 contains 15 residues. CDR3 DNA sequence: TGCGCCAGCAGCCAAGATTCGGGACTAGCCTACGAGCAGTACTTC. Translated, it gives CASSQDSGLAYEQYF.

A word on this clone: At the DNA level, this CDR3 is encoded by other sequences in the same sample as well. The rearrangement links TRBV4-3 to TRBJ2-2, with D hard to call. CDR1 and CDR2 from the germline V gene are LGHNA and YSLEER. This CDR3 contains 14 residues. The V end lost 1 base, the J end lost 0 bases, and 3 bases lay between the germline ends. The CDR3 DNA sequence: TGCGCCAGCAGCCAAGGGGCGAACACCGGGGAGCTGTTTTTT. Amino acid sequence: CASSQGANTGELFF.

The chain recombines TRBV16 with TRBJ2-7; 13 nucleotides line up with TRBD2. CDR3 length: 15 amino acids. J lost 2 bases, V lost 2 bases, and 0 bases had no gene match. Germline V gene sequence: CDR1 KGHSY, CDR2 FQNENV. CDR3: CASSQGTSGTYEQYF. The CDR3 nucleotides read TGTGCCAGCAGCCAAGGGACTAGCGGGACCTACGAGCAGTACTTC.

The chain has TRBV7-9 and TRBJ1-3, with TRBD1 matching over 9 bases. The CDR3 runs 15 residues. V gave up 5 bases and J gave up 2 bases; unmatched junction bases: 4. Germline lookup yields CDR1 SEHNR and CDR2 FQNEAQ (reference sequence). The CDR3 DNA sequence: TGTGCCAGCAGCACCGACAGGGGGACTGGAAACACCATATATTTT. Translation gives CASSTDRGTGNTIYF. Full variable domain (remainder filled in from reference TRBV7-9 and TRBJ1-3): DTGVSQNPRHKITKRGQNVTFRCDPISEHNRLYWYRQTLGQGPEFLTYFQNEAQLEKSRLLSDRFSAERPKGSFSTLEIQRTEQGDSAMYLCASSTDRGTGNTIYFGEGSWLTVV.

The J gene is TRBJ2-7, the V gene TRBV28; 8 nucleotides agree with TRBD1. Germline V CDR1 and CDR2: MDHEN, SYDVKM. V lost 6 bases and J lost 6; bases outside the gene matches: 13. The CDR3 totals 15 residues. The CDR3 sequence: CASSATRTGPGEQYF. The CDR3 DNA is TGTGCCAGCAGCGCGACTCGGACAGGGCCGGGCGAGCAGTACTTC. The variable domain in full, completed from reference TRBV28 and TRBJ2-7, reads DVKVTQSSRYLVKRTGEKVFLECVQDMDHENMFWYRQDPGLGLRLIYFSYDVKMKEKGDIPEGYSVSREKKERFSLILESASTNQTSMYLCASSATRTGPGEQYFGPGTRLTVT.

V is TRBV7-9 and J is TRBJ2-5; the D gene is possibly TRBD2 (6 bases). Germline-derived CDR1 and CDR2 are SEHNR and FQNEAQ (reference sequence). Trimming took 6 bases from V and 2 from J, leaving 10 bases between them. CDR3 length: 13 residues. Written as DNA, the CDR3 is TGTGCCAGCAGTACCGGGAGACAAGAGACCCAGTACTTC. Encoded protein: CASSTGRQETQYF.

V gene TRBV11-2 combines with J gene TRBJ2-2; D is unresolved. From germline, CDR1 is SGHAT and CDR2 FQNNGV. The CDR3 extends over 12 amino acids. V lost 5 bases and J lost 5, with 6 bases in between. CDR3 sequence (DNA): TGTGCCAGCAGCCGAAAGACCGGGGAGCTGTTTTTT. Translation: CASSRKTGELFF. Full variable domain (rest looked up from reference TRBV11-2 and TRBJ2-2): EAGVAQSPRYKIIEKRQSVAFWCNPISGHATLYWYQQILGQGPKLLIQFQNNGVVDDSQLPKDRFSAERLKGVDSTLKIQPAKLEDSAVYLCASSRKTGELFFGEGSRLTVL.

This chain connects TRBV30 to TRBJ2-2; 8 bases line up with TRBD1. The V segment lost 1 base and the J segment 7 bases; nucleotides outside the gene matches: 5. This CDR3 is 14 amino acids long. Germline CDR1 is GTSNPN and CDR2 is SVGIG (reference sequence). The CDR3: CAWSGGQVGGELFF. CDR3 DNA: TGTGCCTGGAGTGGGGGACAGGTCGGCGGGGAGCTGTTTTTT.

This chain links TRBV27 with TRBJ2-1, with D maybe TRBD2 (5 bases). Trimming took off 2 bases at V and 0 bases at J, with 8 bases between the two ends. CDR3 length: 15 residues. Germline V gene data show CDR1 as MNHEY and CDR2 as SMNVEV (reference sequence). The DNA for the CDR3 is TGTGCCAGCAGTTTAGAGGGAGACTCCTACAATGAGCAGTTCTTC. Residues: CASSLEGDSYNEQFF.

The chain carries TRBV7-6 and TRBJ2-5; the match to TRBD1 covers 8 bases. CDR3 length: 14 amino acids. Germline CDR1 and CDR2: SGHVS and FNYEAQ. Trimming cost V 5 bases and J 7 bases; bases outside gene matches: 9. CDR3 loop: CASSTGTGPGTQYF. The CDR3 nucleotides are TGTGCCAGCAGCACTGGGACAGGTCCAGGGACCCAGTACTTC.

Of note for this clone: In the same sample, other DNA sequences code for this CDR3. This chain uses TRBV27 with TRBJ2-1; D is undetermined. The V gene lost 8 bases and the J gene lost 7 bases, with 6 bases spanning the gap. Germline lookup yields CDR1 MNHEY and CDR2 SMNVEV (reference sequence). The CDR3 is 10 amino acids. The CDR3 protein is CASGYNEQFF. As DNA, the CDR3 is TGTGCCAGCGGATATAATGAGCAGTTCTTC.

V and J are TRBV7-9 and TRBJ1-2, with D unclear. Germline V gene data show CDR1 as SEHNR and CDR2 as FQNEAQ (reference sequence). V was trimmed by 4 bases and J by 3 bases, leaving 18 bases between them. The CDR3 runs to 16 residues. The DNA of the CDR3 is TGTGCCAGCAGCTCTCCGCTCGTACTCGATCACTATGGCTACACCTTC. It is translated as CASSSPLVLDHYGYTF. Variable domain in full (rest from reference TRBV7-9 and TRBJ1-2): DTGVSQNPRHKITKRGQNVTFRCDPISEHNRLYWYRQTLGQGPEFLTYFQNEAQLEKSRLLSDRFSAERPKGSFSTLEIQRTEQGDSAMYLCASSSPLVLDHYGYTFGSGTRLTVV.

The CDR3 protein is CSVAGLIGRISGGRSYEQYF. CDR3 in DNA: TGCAGCGTTGCCGGCCTAATCGGACGGATCTCAGGGGGACGTTCTTACGAGCAGTACTTC. V usage is TRBV29-1 and J usage is TRBJ2-7; 7 positions match TRBD1. Germline V CDR1 and CDR2: SQVTM, ANQGSEA. The CDR3 totals 20 residues. Germline trimming cut 4 bases from V and 4 bases from J; bases unmatched to any gene: 28.

The chain joins TRBV15 to TRBJ1-2, with D possibly matching TRBD1 (5 bases). There are 14 residues in the CDR3. Germline CDR1 and CDR2: LNHNV and YYDKDF (reference sequence). V dropped 0 bases and J dropped 8 bases, with 13 bases sitting between them. As DNA, the CDR3 is TGTGCCACCAGCAGAGATCTACGGGGCGGAGGCTACACCTTC. It is translated as CATSRDLRGGGYTF.

V gene TRBV28 combines with J gene TRBJ2-7; TRBD2 is a possible D gene (7 bases). From germline, CDR1 is MDHEN and CDR2 SYDVKM. This CDR3 region has 16 residues. Trimming pared 3 bases from V and 2 bases from J, leaving 17 bases between. The CDR3 here is CASSLVSGEGAYEQYF. The CDR3 region has the DNA TGTGCCAGCAGTTTGGTGTCAGGGGAGGGAGCCTACGAGCAGTACTTC.

As to this clone: The sample holds other DNA sequences that translate to the same CDR3. The rearrangement links TRBV19 to TRBJ1-1; D remains unclear. CDR3 length: 13 amino acids. Looked up from germline, CDR1 is LNHDA and CDR2 is SQIVND (reference sequence). With 1 base removed from V and 1 base from J, the gap between germline ends came to 4 bases. In DNA, the CDR3 is TGTGCCAGTAGTATAGTCCAGAACACTGAAGCTTTCTTT. It specifies CASSIVQNTEAFF.

Here the CDR3 reads CAISESPLYGYTF. CDR3 DNA sequence: TGTGCCATCAGTGAGTCTCCTCTCTATGGCTACACCTTC. The chain couples TRBV10-3 to TRBJ1-2; D is uncertain. The CDR3 spans 13 residues. Per the germline V gene, CDR1 is ENHRY and CDR2 is SYGVKD. V shed 0 bases and J shed 4 bases, with 6 bases lying between them.

V gene TRBV4-1 combines with J gene TRBJ2-7; 9 bases match TRBD2. The CDR3 has 15 amino acids. The V gene's germline CDR1 is MGHRA and CDR2 YSYEKL. V shed 0 bases and J 4 bases; nucleotides not matched to a gene: 4. The CDR3 DNA reads as TGCGCCAGCAGCCAAGACGGGACTAGCCATTACGAGCAGTACTTC. Translated, it gives CASSQDGTSHYEQYF.